This T cell receptor beta chain was observed in a study of Ad26.COV2.S vaccination and SARS-CoV-2 variants (dated by TCRdb to 2020 to 2023). With respect to the entire study: Donors in the vaccine arm were drawn from COV1001, a phase I-IIa trial of Ad26.COV2.S in healthy adults that was multicentre, randomized, double-blind and placebo-controlled. Dosing of Ad26.COV2.S was intramuscular, at either 5x10^10 or 1x10^11 viral particles, delivered as one shot or as two shots spaced 56 days apart. TCRbeta repertoire sequencing was used to assess the specificity and breadth of SARS-CoV-2-reactive T cell receptors after Ad26.COV2.S vaccination. A total of 32 samples were included in the TCR-sequenced set, comprising around 19 Ad26.COV2.S vaccine recipients, 5 placebo recipients and 8 SARS-CoV-2 convalescent individuals. Trial participants were randomized into five groups of five, in which low-dose or high-dose Ad26.COV2.S was given once or twice, or placebo was given on both occasions. Investigators did not know the trial group allocation while performing experiments and assessing outcomes.

The germline V gene gives CDR1 as MNHNS and CDR2 as SASEGT. The CDR3 spans 17 residues, from the cysteine through the phenylalanine. The kept DNA is CDR3 alone, 51 bases in frame from the first base. V is pared back by 0 bases and J by 0 bases, with 12 bases lying between the germline termini. The investigation overall reported the following: After vaccination, spike-specific CD8+ and CD4+ T cell responses were reported to show substantial breadth. Spike-specific TCR breadth was higher in Ad26.COV2.S recipients than in placebo recipients (P = 0.0014). The study was not powered for comparison of responses between vaccine doses or regimens. The authors noted that total T cell responses may have been underestimated by the TCR breadth and depth analyses. Vaccine and placebo recipients had comparable non-spike TCR breadth, which fits with the vaccine containing only spike.

Points on this clone: Its antigen has not been determined. No much larger clone exists at a distance of one base, and base qualities are not known.

The immunoSEQ Assay was used to sequence TCRbeta CDR3 regions. After extraction, genomic DNA underwent amplification by bias-controlled multiplex PCR, followed by high-throughput sequencing. The original methods were these. Collapsing and filtering of sequences were performed to quantify the absolute abundance of each unique TCRbeta CDR3 region. T cell fraction was estimated by normalizing TCRbeta template counts to usable DNA, which was measured by amplifying reference genes present in all nucleated cells. Repertoire TCRs were annotated as SARS-CoV-2-specific by exact matching of V gene, CDR3 amino acid sequence and J gene to a known reactive TCR set. MIRA supplied the reference SARS-CoV-2 TCR set, which was filtered for enrichment in COVID-19-positive ImmuneCODE repertoires so that public or cross-reactive TCRs were removed. Using the MIRA antigens, annotated TCRs were further analysed by specific ORF or by position within an ORF. Depth was the summed frequency of annotated unique rearrangements, while breadth was defined as annotated unique rearrangements over total unique productive rearrangements. Two-sided Wilcoxon rank-sum tests were used to compare TCR breadth between groups. As stored in TCRdb, this immuneACCESS dataset retains in-frame rearrangements with V and J assigned. A fraction of the clones does not appear; measured against another copy, unresolved V genes explain less than half of the discrepancy, and the remainder lacks a known reason. V and J calls and clone size are given by that table; D and trimming were obtained from the DNA. This sample is represented by some 480,000 clones; approximately 88% of them were singletons. The top ten clonotypes cover more than 10% of the sample.

This specimen's treatment or condition label, interpreted: 15 to 20 received Ad26.COV2.S at low or high dose, single or two shots; roughly 5 received placebo; per-sample allocation not given. Repertoires of vaccine and placebo recipients were sequenced from samples taken on day 63 after the first injection. Cohort 1b enrolled roughly 25 adults aged 18-55 years at a single site in Boston, USA, between 29 July and 7 August 2020. Ad26.COV2.S consisted of a replication-incompetent adenovirus type 26 vector by which a prefusion-stabilized SARS-CoV-2 spike protein from the original Wuhan strain was expressed.

This specimen consisted of peripheral blood, obtained in a trial of Ad26.COV2.S vaccine versus placebo. This receptor chain uses TRBV6-1 and TRBJ1-3; confidence is insufficient to name the D gene. The receptor comes from a person between 18 and 60 years old who received the Ad26.COV2.S COVID-19 vaccine or a placebo. The CDR3: CASSEAWRAGSGNTIYF. The DNA is TGTGCCAGCAGTGAAGCATGGAGGGCGGGCTCTGGAAACACCATATATTTT.